The 26 T cell receptor beta chains reported below all come from one sample, sequenced in a study of T cell repertoires in cytomegalovirus infection. MiXCR was run by TCRdb on the reads, yielding one entry per CDR3 protein. The profile shows about 530,000 distinct CDR3 sequences, around 27% of them singletons. Sequencing used PBMCs. Receptors were obtained from a human donor in good health (CMV status not recorded). Some clones in this sample may be carry-over from other donors' samples.

This clonotype appeared a few times. The chain carries TRBV11-3 and TRBJ2-1; TRBD2 aligns across 9 bases. The CDR3 length is 17 residues. V shed 0 bases, J shed 9 bases, and the junction held 12 bases outside the gene matches. CDR1 SGHNT and CDR2 YENEEA come from the germline V gene. The CDR3 DNA reads TGTGCCAGCAGCTTAGATCGGGGTAGCGGGAGAGACGGTGAGCAGTTCTTC. Protein product: CASSLDRGSGRDGEQFF. The full variable domain, with the rest looked up from reference TRBV11-3 and TRBJ2-1, is EAGVVQSPRYKIIEKKQPVAFWCNPISGHNTLYWYLQNLGQGPELLIRYENEEAVDDSQLPKDRFSAERLKGVDSTLKIQPAELGDSAVYLCASSLDRGSGRDGEQFFGPGTRLTVL.

The gene calls are TRBV20-1 and TRBJ2-7, with unresolved D. With 1 base removed from V and 1 base from J, the gap between germline ends came to 8 bases. This CDR3 has 13 amino acids. Germline CDR1 is DFQATT and CDR2 is SNEGSKA (reference sequence). The CDR3 sequence: CSARGYDSYEQYF. DNA for the CDR3: TGCAGTGCTAGAGGTTACGATTCCTACGAGCAGTACTTC.

This clonotype was found many times. The chain recombines TRBV7-8 with TRBJ2-3; 7 bases align to TRBD2. CDR3 length: 16 residues. After removal of 4 bases from V and 0 bases from J, the junction contained 7 bases not matched to a gene. Germline V gene lookup returns CDR1 SGHVS and CDR2 FQNEAQ. The chain's CDR3 is CASSSFSGASTDTQYF. The CDR3 DNA reads TGTGCCAGCAGCTCTTTCAGCGGGGCTAGCACAGATACGCAGTATTTT.

This clonotype was picked up many times. The chain uses TRBV7-2 and TRBJ1-5; the D is unclear. CDR1 is SGHTA, CDR2 FQGNSA, per germline. This CDR3 is 14 amino acids long. V was shortened by 6 bases and J by 1 base, with 10 bases between the two germline ends. The CDR3 region is CASSMRLSNQPQHF. The CDR3 DNA reads TGTGCCAGCAGTATGAGGTTAAGCAATCAGCCCCAGCATTTT. Full variable domain (missing parts from reference TRBV7-2 and TRBJ1-5): GAGVSQSPSNKVTEKGKDVELRCDPISGHTALYWYRQSLGQGLEFLIYFQGNSAPDKSGLPSDRFSAERTGGSVSTLTIQRTQQEDSAVYLCASSMRLSNQPQHFGDGTRLSIL.

There are many counts of this clonotype. V gene TRBV12-3 or TRBV12-4 combines with J gene TRBJ2-2, with 11 nucleotides matching TRBD2. This CDR3 has 15 amino acids. V shed 5 bases, J shed 6 bases, and the junction held 5 bases outside the gene matches. The DNA for the CDR3 is TGTGCCAGCAGTGTTAGCGGGAGGGTCGCCGGGGAGCTGTTTTTT. This translates into CASSVSGRVAGELFF.

This clonotype has a count of ten or more. V and J are TRBV7-2 and TRBJ1-1; no firm D call. The CDR3 runs to 13 residues. With 6 bases removed from V and 1 base from J, the gap between germline ends came to 9 bases. The V gene's germline CDR1 is SGHTA and CDR2 FQGNSA. CDR3 amino acids: CASSYQANTEAFF. The CDR3 nucleotides are TGTGCCAGCAGTTATCAGGCGAACACTGAAGCTTTCTTT.

This clonotype occurred many times. The chain has TRBV7-6 and TRBJ1-1; TRBD1 agrees at 10 bases. Germline CDR1 is SGHVS and CDR2 is FNYEAQ. With 4 bases clipped from V and 1 base from J, the junction kept 3 bases outside the gene matches. The CDR3 length is 15 residues. The CDR3 region has the DNA TGTGCCAGCAGCTACAGACAGGGGGCGAACACTGAAGCTTTCTTT. It codes for CASSYRQGANTEAFF.

This clonotype has at least ten counts. This chain connects TRBV7-2 to TRBJ2-2; TRBD1 aligns across 8 bases. The CDR3 runs to 15 residues. The germline gives CDR1 SGHTA, CDR2 FQGNSA. The ends lost 1 base at V and 6 bases at J; junction bases unmatched: 4. The CDR3, as DNA: TGTGCCAGCAGCTTAGGTCAGGGGGCGGCCGGGGAGCTGTTTTTT. Protein product: CASSLGQGAAGELFF.

V gene TRBV19 combines with J gene TRBJ1-1; D unresolved. The germline CDR1 and CDR2 sequences are LNHDA and SQIVND (reference sequence). There are 10 residues in the CDR3. The ends were cut back, 8 bases at V and 8 bases at J, with 9 bases in the middle. The CDR3 nucleotides read TGTGCCAGTGGGGTGCTAGAAGCTTTCTTT. Translated: CASGVLEAFF. Variable domain in full (rest from reference TRBV19 and TRBJ1-1): DGGITQSPKYLFRKEGQNVTLSCEQNLNHDAMYWYRQDPGQGLRLIYYSQIVNDFQKGDIAEGYSVSREKKESFPLTVTSAQKNPTAFYLCASGVLEAFFGQGTRLTVV.

V is TRBV19 and J is TRBJ2-5; D possibly corresponds to TRBD2 (6 bases). With 7 bases removed from V and 5 bases from J, the gap between germline ends came to 11 bases. The CDR3 length is 12 residues. CDR1 is LNHDA, CDR2 SQIVND, per germline (reference sequence). The CDR3 region is CASTREGETQYF. Here the CDR3 DNA reads TGTGCCAGTACGCGGGAAGGGGAGACCCAGTACTTC.

The chain uses TRBV6-5 and TRBJ2-5; the match to TRBD2 covers 10 bases. CDR1 MNHEY and CDR2 SVGAGI come from the germline V gene. This CDR3 comprises 15 residues. V was clipped by 6 bases and J by 5 bases; unmatched bases: 9. CDR3 sequence (DNA): TGTGCCAGCAGCCTCACCGGACTAGCGGAGGAGACCCAGTACTTC. As protein: CASSLTGLAEETQYF.

This clonotype has a handful of counts. This CDR3 reads CASKETGLNGYTF. The CDR3 DNA reads TGTGCCAGTAAGGAGACAGGGTTGAATGGCTACACCTTC. This chain uses TRBV19 with TRBJ1-2; the match to TRBD1 covers 7 bases. With 7 bases clipped from V and 6 bases from J, the junction kept 8 bases outside the gene matches. The CDR3 is 13 residues long. Germline values: CDR1 LNHDA, CDR2 SQIVND (reference sequence).

The table lists this clonotype with a count of one. The V gene is TRBV28, the J gene TRBJ2-5, with 7 bases aligning to TRBD1. The CDR3 covers 18 residues. V gave up 2 bases and J gave up 5 bases; unmatched junction bases: 17. CDR1 and CDR2 (germline): MDHEN, SYDVKM. CDR3 bases: TGTGCCAGCAGTTTACCCCCGGGACAGCGCCAAGGTGTGGAGACCCAGTACTTC. As protein: CASSLPPGQRQGVETQYF.

The chain links TRBV19 to TRBJ2-1, with 7 bases matching TRBD2. The germline V gene encodes CDR1 LNHDA and CDR2 SQIVND (reference sequence). With 6 bases clipped from V and 0 bases from J, the junction kept 8 bases outside the gene matches. This CDR3 region has 16 residues. The CDR3 region is CASRGRLADSYNEQFF. CDR3 bases: TGTGCCAGTAGGGGAAGGCTAGCGGACTCCTACAATGAGCAGTTCTTC.

The V gene is TRBV6-6, the J gene TRBJ1-5, with D tentatively TRBD1 (5 bases). Trimming pared 11 bases from V and 2 bases from J, leaving 19 bases between. The CDR3 length is 15 residues. The germline CDR1 and CDR2 sequences are MNHNY and SVGAGI (reference sequence). The CDR3 loop is CAASWGTSGNQPQHF. The CDR3 nucleotides are TGTGCCGCGTCGTGGGGGACGTCGGGCAATCAGCCCCAGCATTTT.

This clonotype has more than one count but fewer than ten. The rearrangement joins TRBV6-2 or TRBV6-3 to TRBJ2-7; 12 bases match TRBD2. Germline CDR1 reads MNHEY; CDR2 reads SVGEGT. The CDR3 totals 17 residues. With 0 bases clipped from V and 4 bases from J, the junction kept 7 bases outside the gene matches. The CDR3: CASSYSTSGSSPYEQYV. The CDR3 DNA sequence: TGTGCCAGCAGTTACTCGACTAGCGGGAGTTCGCCTTACGAGCAGTACGTC.

Ten or more counts support this clonotype. The J gene is TRBJ2-5, the V gene TRBV7-2; D ambiguous. V was shortened by 1 base and J by 1 base, with 7 bases between the two germline ends. The CDR3 runs to 14 residues. Germline values: CDR1 SGHTA, CDR2 FQGNSA. The CDR3 nucleotides read TGTGCCAGCAGCTTAGTCGCTGCCCAAGAGACCCAGTACTTC. This gives the protein CASSLVAAQETQYF.

This clonotype has just a few counts. The chain uses TRBV18 and TRBJ1-5; no reliable D call. Germline assignment: CDR1 KGHSH and CDR2 LQKENI. This CDR3 comprises 17 residues. V lost 3 bases and J lost 0, with 15 bases in between. The CDR3 nucleotides are TGTGCCAGCTCACCCTCACCGCTAAAGTATAGCAATCAGCCCCAGCATTTT. Its protein is CASSPSPLKYSNQPQHF.

A few counts support this clonotype. The chain uses TRBV20-1 and TRBJ1-5; tentative D call: TRBD1 (5 bases). This CDR3 is 13 amino acids long. Germline CDR1 reads DFQATT; CDR2 reads SNEGSKA (reference sequence). Trimming cost V 5 bases and J 3 bases, with 11 bases left between them. DNA of the CDR3: TGCAGTGCTTACCGGGACCTCAATCAGCCCCAGCATTTT. It encodes CSAYRDLNQPQHF.

The rearrangement uses TRBV7-2 and TRBJ2-7; D ambiguous. Per germline, CDR1 SGHTA and CDR2 FQGNSA. The CDR3 consists of 15 residues. V was clipped by 2 bases and J by 0 bases, with 11 bases between them. CDR3 nucleotides: TGTGCCAGCAGCTTATATATAGAGAGCTCCTACGAGCAGTACTTC. Translating it yields CASSLYIESSYEQYF. Complete variable domain (other parts from reference TRBV7-2 and TRBJ2-7): GAGVSQSPSNKVTEKGKDVELRCDPISGHTALYWYRQSLGQGLEFLIYFQGNSAPDKSGLPSDRFSAERTGGSVSTLTIQRTQQEDSAVYLCASSLYIESSYEQYFGPGTRLTVT.

As regards this clonotype: This may come from a read error, since a much larger clone is one base off. The CDR3 carries no conserved terminal phenylalanine or tryptophan, so it likely arises from a read error. The chain recombines TRBV7-8 with TRBJ2-1, with TRBD2 identical over 8 bases. Trimming at V came to 5 bases and at J to 8 bases, leaving 8 bases not matched to a gene. Per germline, CDR1 SGHVS and CDR2 FQNEAQ. The CDR3 length is 14 residues. CDR3: CASSRGLEVDEQFS. CDR3 in DNA: TGTGCCAGCAGCCGGGGACTAGAGGTCGATGAGCAGTTCTCC.

The sample holds a few counts of this clonotype. The chain employs TRBV7-2 and TRBJ2-2, with a tentative D call TRBD1 (6 bases). V lost 11 bases and J 5 bases, leaving 12 bases between the germline ends. The CDR3 runs to 12 residues. In germline, CDR1 is SGHTA, CDR2 FQGNSA. This CDR3 is CAGSGDTGELFF. CDR3 coding DNA: TGTGCCGGATCAGGGGATACCGGGGAGCTGTTTTTT. Full variable domain (missing parts from reference TRBV7-2 and TRBJ2-2): GAGVSQSPSNKVTEKGKDVELRCDPISGHTALYWYRQSLGQGLEFLIYFQGNSAPDKSGLPSDRFSAERTGGSVSTLTIQRTQQEDSAVYLCAGSGDTGELFFGEGSRLTVL.

The chain joins TRBV29-1 to TRBJ2-3; a possible D gene is TRBD2 (6 bases). The CDR3 runs 15 residues. Trimming took off 7 bases at V and 1 base at J, with 18 bases between the two ends. Germline V gene data show CDR1 as SQVTM and CDR2 as ANQGSEA. The CDR3 DNA is TGCAGCGCCGATAGCGGAACCGGGGGCACAGATACGCAGTATTTT. Translating it yields CSADSGTGGTDTQYF.

The rearrangement joins TRBV9 to TRBJ2-1; 9 bases are shared with TRBD2. The V and J ends lost 3 bases and 4 bases, in that order; junction bases with no gene match: 11. The CDR3 spans 17 residues. Per germline, CDR1 SGDLS and CDR2 YYNGEE. The CDR3 DNA reads as TGTGCCAGCAGCGCCTCCTTTAGCGGGAGATTGTACAATGAGCAGTTCTTC. It translates to CASSASFSGRLYNEQFF.

This chain connects TRBV12-3 or TRBV12-4 to TRBJ1-2; weak D call: TRBD1 (5 bases). The germline V and J ends were trimmed by 6 bases and 4 bases, with 15 bases remaining between them. This CDR3 has 14 residues. CDR3 coding DNA: TGTGCCAGCAGCCGCCGCGGGGGAGGCTATGGCTACACCTTC. Its protein is CASSRRGGGYGYTF.

This clonotype appeared a few times. This chain uses TRBV7-9 with TRBJ1-2; D gene ambiguous. CDR3 size: 13 residues. Germline values: CDR1 SEHNR, CDR2 FQNEAQ (reference sequence). V lost 2 bases, J lost 3 bases, and 7 bases lay in between. Written as DNA, the CDR3 is TGTGCCAGCAGCTTAACTTCCTACTATGGCTACACCTTC. This translates into CASSLTSYYGYTF.